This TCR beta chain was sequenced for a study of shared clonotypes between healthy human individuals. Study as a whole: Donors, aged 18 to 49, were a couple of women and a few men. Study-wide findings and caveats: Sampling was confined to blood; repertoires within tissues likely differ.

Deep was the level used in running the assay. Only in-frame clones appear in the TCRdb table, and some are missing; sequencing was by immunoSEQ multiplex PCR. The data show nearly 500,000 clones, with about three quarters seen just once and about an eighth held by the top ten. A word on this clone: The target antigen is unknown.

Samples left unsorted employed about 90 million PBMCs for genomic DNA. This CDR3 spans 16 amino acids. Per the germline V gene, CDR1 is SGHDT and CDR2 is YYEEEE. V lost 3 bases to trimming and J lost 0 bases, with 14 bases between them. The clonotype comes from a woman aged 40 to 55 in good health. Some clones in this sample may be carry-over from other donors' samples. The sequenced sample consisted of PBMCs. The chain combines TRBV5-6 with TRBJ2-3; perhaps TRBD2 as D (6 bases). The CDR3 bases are TGTGCCAGCAGCTGGGGAGCGGGTTCTAGCACAGATACGCAGTATTTT. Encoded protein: CASSWGAGSSTDTQYF.